A selection of T cell receptor beta chains follows, all from one sample in a study of cytomegalovirus exposure and HLA in healthy donors. Sequencing used immunoSEQ multiplex PCR; TCRdb keeps in-frame clones, though not all of them. The sample contains roughly 160,000 clones, approximately 70% of which appear only once. The sequencing input was PBMCs. All receptors derive from a woman younger than 35 in good health and CMV-seropositive. Both conserved end residues are trimmed from each CDR3. Each record gives: D gene, J gene, V gene, CDR3 protein. D genes are given only for firm matches.

TRBD2,TRBJ2-1,TRBV5-1,ASSFRGGRDEQF
-,TRBJ2-5,TRBV29-1,SVVLRGQETQY
TRBD1,TRBJ2-1,TRBV7-9,ASSDLGQGAYNEQF
TRBD1,TRBJ1-1,TRBV5-8,ASSFPGQGATEAF
TRBD1,TRBJ2-7,TRBV2,ASSEARTGRNEQY
-,TRBJ1-1,TRBV2,ASTKNSGEAF
-,TRBJ2-1,TRBV30,AWSVLVDEQF
TRBD1,TRBJ2-3,TRBV7-7,ASSLVGTVADTQY
-,TRBJ1-4,TRBV5-5,ASSSPAGEKLF
TRBD1,TRBJ2-7,TRBV29-1,SVEGLTAGTAKYEQY
TRBD1,TRBJ2-6,TRBV2,ASSEVGQGNVGANVLT
TRBD2,TRBJ2-3,TRBV29-1,SVILAASTDTQY
TRBD1,TRBJ1-1,TRBV5-5,ASSYRTGEGTEAF
TRBD1,TRBJ2-7,TRBV5-4,ASSPGTGLLYEQY
TRBD1,TRBJ1-5,TRBV19,ASTGDRGFQPQH
TRBD1,TRBJ2-1,TRBV30,AWSVATGEF
TRBD1,TRBJ1-2,TRBV5-1,ASSGAGTDYGYT
-,TRBJ1-2,TRBV10-2,ASSGTAYYGYT
TRBD2,TRBJ2-2,TRBV27,ASSLLSGGTNTGELF
-,TRBJ2-1,TRBV5-1,ASSTDSSSYNEQF
-,TRBJ1-6,TRBV19,ASSTRTEINSPLH
-,TRBJ2-1,TRBV10-3,AISEQDNEQF